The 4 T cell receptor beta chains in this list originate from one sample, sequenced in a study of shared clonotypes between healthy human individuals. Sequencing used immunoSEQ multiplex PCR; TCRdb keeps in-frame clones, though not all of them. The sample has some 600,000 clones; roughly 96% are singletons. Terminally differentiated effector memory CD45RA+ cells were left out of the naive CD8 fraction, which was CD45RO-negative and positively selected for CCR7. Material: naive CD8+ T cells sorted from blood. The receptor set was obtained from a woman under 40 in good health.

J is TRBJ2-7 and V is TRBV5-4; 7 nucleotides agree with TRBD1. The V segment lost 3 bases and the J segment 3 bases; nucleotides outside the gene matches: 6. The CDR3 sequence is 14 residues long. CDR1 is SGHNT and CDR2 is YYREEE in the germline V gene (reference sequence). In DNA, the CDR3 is TGTGCCAGCAGCTCCACGGACAGGATCTACGAGCAGTACTTC. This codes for CASSSTDRIYEQYF.

This CDR3 is CASRDFERSTDTQYF. The DNA for the CDR3 is TGTGCCAGCAGGGATTTTGAGCGGAGCACAGATACGCAGTATTTT. V usage is TRBV5-6 and J usage is TRBJ2-3, with D possibly being TRBD2 (5 bases). Germline CDR1 and CDR2: SGHDT and YYEEEE. Trimming cost V 5 bases and J 0 bases, with 13 bases left between them. The CDR3 extends over 15 amino acids.

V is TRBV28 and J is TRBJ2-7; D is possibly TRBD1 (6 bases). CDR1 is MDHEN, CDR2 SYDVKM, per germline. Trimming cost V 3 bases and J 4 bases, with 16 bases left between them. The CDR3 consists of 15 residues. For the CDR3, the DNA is TGTGCCAGCAGTTTGCAGACCGAGGGGGATTACGAGCAGTACTTC. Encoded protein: CASSLQTEGDYEQYF.

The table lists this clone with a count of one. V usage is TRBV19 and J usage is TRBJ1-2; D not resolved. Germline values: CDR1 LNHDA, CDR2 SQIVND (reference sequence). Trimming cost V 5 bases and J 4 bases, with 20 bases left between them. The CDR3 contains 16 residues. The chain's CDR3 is CASSWAYELLGYGYTF. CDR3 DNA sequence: TGTGCCAGTAGTTGGGCATACGAATTACTTGGCTATGGCTACACCTTC.